Sequencing of this T cell receptor beta chain was carried out in a study of cytomegalovirus exposure and HLA in healthy donors (dated by TCRdb to about 2017). Regarding the research as a whole: In an earlier analysis of around 540 of the donors, 250 to 300 Gb of sequence data and 120 million or so unique TCR beta sequences from about 179 million T cells were reported. An early release covering some 640 HLA-typed donors comprised about 300 gigabases of sequencing data and approximately 80 million unique TCR sequences. In addition to the first cohort of hundreds of subjects, a separate validation cohort of around 110 different subjects was used. The later analysis used no new phenotypic data to find candidate immune exposures, relying instead on TCR beta sequences and their occurrence across donors. To predict cytomegalovirus infection status, the study brought together high-throughput TCR immunosequencing, statistical association of individual TCRs with disease status, and machine learning. All discovery cohort repertoires had been generated using a single sequencing platform. Because of strong linkage in the cohort, roughly five DR-DQ haplotypes were treated as single units for association and clustering. The study used immunosequencing to profile the T cell repertoires of around 600 subjects and linked those repertoires to cytomegalovirus serostatus. The study aimed to test whether signatures of past pathogen exposure could be identified by cataloging public T cell receptors. A later genetic analysis used genome-wide SNP genotypes for 398 of the 666 donors, treating that subset as a discovery cohort. Among the roughly 390 genotyped donors, around 81% belonged to the genetic ancestry cluster associated with self-reported Caucasian donors. The number of typed donors differed by locus: 629-630 for A, B, C, DRB1 and DQB1; 500 to 550 for DQA1; some 590 for DPA1; and roughly 450 for DPB1. Alongside the repertoire data, information on donor age, sex, ethnicity and CMV serostatus was compiled. Among around 400 genotyped donors of the cohort, an average of roughly 230,000 unique TCR beta nucleotide sequences was sequenced per donor, of which about 19% were non-productive. To study patterns of TCR occurrence, a later analysis re-analyzed previously published TCR beta repertoires from 650 to 750 donors and added high-resolution HLA genotyping. HLA typing included class I and class II loci at four-digit resolution. In an earlier analysis of 500 to 650 of the donors, high-throughput TCR beta sequencing was used to judge whether each TCR beta V gene segment behaved as functional or pseudogenic. The study at large found these results: According to a later analysis, TCR association rates differed among HLA loci, with DRB1 alleles showing the most associated TCRs and HLA-C alleles showing the fewest. Cytomegalovirus status was reported to be diagnosed by the classifier with high specificity and sensitivity in both the original and validation cohorts. A further reported finding was that TCR beta sequences accurately predicted the HLA-A and HLA-B alleles for most subjects in the first cohort. Linkage disequilibrium might explain the correlated functional status among segregating V segments, but an unknown experimental factor could not be excluded. A later analysis found that most CMV-associated TCR beta chains appeared HLA-restricted, with HLA associations seemingly driven largely by CMV exposure. A later genetic analysis reported fewer N-insertions in productive TCRs among donors in an Asian-associated ancestry cluster than the approximately 700-donor mean. An earlier analysis of 587 of the donors showed that most TCR beta V segments appeared in productive rearrangements either about 87% or about 30% of the time, which broadly matched IMGT annotations. The sequencing pipeline was judged likely to have produced a cluster of highly shared sequence variants as a technical artifact. Because the 87-base-pair reads could not distinguish some IMGT-functional V segments, including TRBV6-2 and TRBV6-3, those segments were excluded. Three of the identified cytomegalovirus-associated TCR beta chains were confirmed in vitro to be specific for cytomegalovirus antigens. Compared with equally common non-associated chains, HLA-associated TCR beta chains in a later analysis were more clonally expanded and had lower generation probabilities. CMV serostatus was the only immune exposure information available for the cohort. An association between a missense DCLRE1C variant and V-gene and J-gene trimming of TCR beta chains was found in a later genetic analysis and replicated in an independent cohort. Across donors, most TCR sequences were observed very rarely, whereas some public TCRs were present in many individuals. A total of some 180 TCR beta chains were listed by the study as associated with cytomegalovirus. A later analysis associated about 18,000 TCR beta sequences with specific HLA alleles at a false discovery rate of 0.05. Roughly uniform sequencing depth across donors was assumed in presence/absence analyses, although this assumption may not hold. Assigning TCR associations to individual alleles was difficult when HLA alleles, especially DR and DQ, strongly co-occurred. A later analysis reported that several top co-occurrence clusters appeared linked to parvovirus B19, influenza, CMV and Epstein-Barr virus. HLA typing was unavailable for some donors at each locus, so association tests used only the typed subset. The authors suggested that the approach could potentially be generalized to other disease states and immunological phenotypes. Only TCR beta chains were sequenced in this cohort, and the absence of alpha or paired-chain data limited detectable features. Because counts were too low, seventeen rarely observed V segments, including chromosome 9 orphons, were left out of the earlier analysis of about 500 of the donors.

As to this clone: Its cognate antigen has yet to be identified. Per-base qualities were not stored, and no clone one base away is much larger.

The cohort comprised some 730 healthy bone marrow donors. At the time of sampling, every cohort member was nominally healthy, though immune exposures that went unrecorded were likely present. The donor tested CMV seronegative, placing the donor among the 350 or so seronegative members of the cohort. Each donor provided a peripheral blood sample, and peripheral blood mononuclear cells were used for TCR beta sequencing. Genomic DNA was extracted from the blood cell samples with the Qiagen DNeasy Blood Extraction Kit. V and J are truncated by 4 bases and 4 bases respectively, leaving an intervening sequence of 14 bases. The germline V gene supplies CDR1 SQVTM and CDR2 ANQGSEA. The CDR3 contains 14 residues, cysteine and phenylalanine counted. Only the CDR3 DNA is retained, 42 bases long and in frame from the first base. The method behind the library was the immunoSEQ multiplex PCR assay. For the multiplex PCR, a mixture combining 60 forward primers for TCR Vbeta segments and 13 reverse primers for TCR Jbeta segments was used. The CDR3 region of rearranged TCR beta genes was amplified from genomic DNA with a multiplex PCR assay. The Illumina HiSeq System was used to sequence the amplified TCR beta libraries as 87-base-pair reads. The study's own analysis went as follows. Across the roughly 670 repertoires, a later analysis counted tens of millions of unique TCR beta chains, approximately 10 million of which were shared by at least two donors. A nearest-neighbor algorithm error-corrected the raw reads and collapsed the reads into unique sequences, merging closely related sequences to remove PCR and sequencing errors. V, D and J gene segments were assigned by aligning CDR3 sequences to IMGT reference sequences. For a sequence to be retained, at least a six-nucleotide match to both a V gene segment and a J gene segment was required. Rearrangements were called productive when the CDR3 lacked stop codons and stayed in frame with V and J; all others were non-productive. CDR3 was defined by IMGT convention, running from the second conserved V-encoded cysteine to the conserved J-encoded phenylalanine. The earlier analysis of more than 450 of the donors excluded sequences that lacked an unambiguous match to a single V gene segment. In an earlier analysis of 587 of the donors, a V segment was called functional when productive rearrangements were above 56.7%, and segregating when the standard deviation between donors exceeded 5%. A statistical classification framework was developed to diagnose cytomegalovirus status using the catalog of TCR beta chain sequences. V and J gene assignment, in a later analysis, came from comparing TCR nucleotide sequences with IMGT/GENE-DB human TR gene sequences. Using the TCRdist pipeline, a later analysis assigned CDR3 sequences along with most-parsimonious VDJ recombination scenarios. A later analysis defined each TCR beta chain by its CDR3 amino acid sequence plus V-gene family, and excluded reads lacking a unique V-gene family. To address suspected cross-contamination and a sequencing artifact, a later analysis removed over 500 highly shared, low-generation-probability nucleotide sequences. In a later analysis, a clonal expansion index was calculated for each public chain from normalized within-repertoire ranks of inferred template counts. In a later analysis, generation probabilities were computed using a VDJ recombination model fitted to out-of-frame rearrangements, and the results were checked against IGoR. In a later analysis, hypergeometric tests were used to score TCR-TCR, TCR-HLA and TCR-CMV co-occurrence, with a repertoire-size bias correction applied to TCR pairs. To estimate false discovery rates, a later analysis permuted the HLA or CMV assignments 20 times. In a later analysis, co-occurring TCRs were grouped using DBSCAN, with TCRdist sequence similarity added in when clustering inside HLA-allele-positive subsets. Repertoires with fewer than 30,000 or more than 120,000 public chains were left out of co-occurrence clustering, as were five repertoires with anomalous nucleotide sharing. TCRdb re-hosts the immuneACCESS table, in-frame sequences only. Its copies lack some clones; in the studies checked, an unresolved V gene accounts for under half of them, and the cause for the rest is not known. V and J calls and clone size are those listed in that table; D and trimming were worked out from the DNA. The sample data list over 100,000 clones, and more than 65% of these were observed just once. The ten largest make up more than 0.7% of the sample.

The V and J genes are TRBV29-1 and TRBJ2-1; TRBD1 is a weak D gene call, 5 bases matching. This TCR came from a woman aged 25 to 39 in good health and CMV-seronegative. Sequencing was done on a sample of PBMCs. The DNA is as follows: TGCAGCGTTGCGGCAGGGCTCCTGTACAATGAGCAGTTCTTC. This codes for CSVAAGLLYNEQFF.